The 29 T cell receptor beta chains presented below share a single source sample, sequenced in a study of molecular identifiers for immune sequencing clone quantification. TCRdb independently ran MiXCR on the PCR reads; one entry per CDR3 protein. The sample carries hundreds of thousands of distinct CDR3 sequences, 24% recorded once. Sequenced: naive CD8+ T cells from blood, with Jurkat cell RNA spiked in. Noted subset: FACS-sorted CD8+CD4-CCR7+CD45RA+ naive T cells. The receptors were gathered from a human donor in good health. Some libraries in this study had Jurkat cell RNA spiked in.

In this sample, this clonotype turned up a few times. V usage is TRBV4-2 and J usage is TRBJ2-5, with TRBD2 matching 9 bases. The germline V gene encodes CDR1 LGHNA and CDR2 YNFKEQ. The CDR3 runs to 16 residues. Germline trimming cut 0 bases from V and 5 bases from J; bases unmatched to any gene: 7. The CDR3 here is CASSQEVAGVVETQYF. CDR3 sequence (DNA): TGTGCCAGCAGCCAAGAAGTAGCGGGAGTGGTGGAGACCCAGTACTTC.

V gene TRBV27 combines with J gene TRBJ1-5, with a tentative D call TRBD1 (6 bases). Germline assignment: CDR1 MNHEY and CDR2 SMNVEV (reference sequence). This CDR3 has 17 residues. V gave up 3 bases and J gave up 1 base, with 16 bases separating them. The CDR3 loop reads CASSLSSGGLSNQPQHF. In DNA form, the CDR3 reads TGTGCCAGCAGTTTGAGTTCGGGGGGGCTCAGCAATCAGCCCCAGCATTTT.

This clonotype was seen a handful of times. The rearrangement uses TRBV3-1 and TRBJ1-1; 7 bases match TRBD1. The V gene's germline CDR1 is LGHDT and CDR2 YNNKEL (reference sequence). The CDR3 extends over 18 amino acids. V gave up 4 bases and J gave up 1 base; unmatched junction bases: 15. The CDR3 coding sequence is TGTGCCAGCAGCCCCCGGCGAGTTCAGGGGGGGTGGAACACTGAAGCTTTCTTT. Its protein product is CASSPRRVQGGWNTEAFF.

The J gene is TRBJ1-2, the V gene TRBV2; D is perhaps TRBD1 (6 bases). V was clipped by 7 bases and J by 0 bases, with 15 bases between them. Germline values: CDR1 SNHLY, CDR2 FYNNEI. This CDR3 has 15 amino acids. CDR3: CASTLTGPANYGYTF. Here the CDR3 DNA reads TGTGCCAGCACCTTGACAGGACCAGCTAACTATGGCTACACCTTC.

This clonotype turned up a few times. One end of the junction does not line up with germline, which may come from a read error. This chain links TRBV2 with TRBJ2-6; TRBD1 is a possible D gene (5 bases). The CDR3 runs 15 residues. Germline V gene sequence: CDR1 SNHLY, CDR2 FYNNEI. The CDR3: CASRKLVTGANILTF. The CDR3 coding sequence is TGTGCCAGCAGGAAACTTGTTACTGGGGCCAACATCCTGACTTTC.

This sequence joins TRBV30 and TRBJ1-1, with a weak D call TRBD1 (5 bases). In germline, CDR1 is GTSNPN, CDR2 SVGIG (reference sequence). V was trimmed by 2 bases and J by 5 bases, leaving 18 bases between them. The CDR3 totals 15 residues. The chain's CDR3 is CAWSPTAGPGTEAFF. CDR3 bases: TGTGCCTGGAGTCCAACCGCCGGGCCAGGGACTGAAGCTTTCTTT.

As concerns this clonotype: This may be a read error: a much more frequent sequence differs by one nucleotide. This chain joins TRBV6-5 and TRBJ1-4; unclear D gene. This CDR3 has 15 residues. The germline CDR1 and CDR2 sequences are MNHEY and SVGAGI. This CDR3 is CASSYGVGRGEKLSF. In nucleotides, the CDR3 is TGTGCCAGCAGTTACGGGGTAGGGCGGGGTGAAAAACTGTCTTTT.

This rearrangement joins TRBV30 to TRBJ1-1; 7 bases align to TRBD1. Germline V lookup: CDR1 GTSNPN, CDR2 SVGIG (reference sequence). The CDR3 consists of 14 residues. Trimming cost V 4 bases and J 0 bases; bases outside gene matches: 5. DNA for the CDR3: TGTGCCTGGAAGACAGGGTACCTGAACACTGAAGCTTTCTTT. Translating gives CAWKTGYLNTEAFF.

This clonotype was seen repeatedly, ten times or more. V gene TRBV29-1 combines with J gene TRBJ2-5; D remains ambiguous. This CDR3 spans 14 amino acids. Per the germline V gene, CDR1 is SQVTM and CDR2 is ANQGSEA. V was clipped by 2 bases and J by 1 base, with 11 bases between them. The CDR3 nucleotides read TGCAGCGTTGAAAAAGGCAGAAGCCAAGAGACCCAGTACTTC. Residues: CSVEKGRSQETQYF.

This clonotype was seen more than once but under ten times. J is TRBJ1-1 and V is TRBV29-1; D perhaps matches TRBD1 (5 bases). This CDR3 contains 10 residues. The germline V gene encodes CDR1 SQVTM and CDR2 ANQGSEA. V lost 6 bases to trimming and J lost 6 bases, with 8 bases between them. The CDR3 is CSVWGAEAFF. The CDR3 DNA is TGCAGCGTATGGGGGGCTGAAGCTTTCTTT.

This clonotype was seen ten or more times. The chain couples TRBV29-1 to TRBJ1-1; D is uncertain. The germline V and J ends were trimmed by 0 bases and 0 bases, with 5 bases remaining between them. Germline-derived CDR1 and CDR2 are SQVTM and ANQGSEA. The CDR3 is made up of 13 amino acids. Here the CDR3 reads CSVEDGVNTEAFF. DNA for the CDR3: TGCAGCGTTGAAGATGGAGTGAACACTGAAGCTTTCTTT.

This clonotype was observed a handful of times. V is TRBV7-9 and J is TRBJ2-5; D uncertain. Germline values: CDR1 SEHNR, CDR2 FQNEAQ (reference sequence). V lost 1 base and J 5 bases, leaving 5 bases between the germline ends. This CDR3 is built from 12 residues. As DNA, the CDR3 is TGTGCCAGCAGCTTAGTCCTGGAGACCCAGTACTTC. Residues: CASSLVLETQYF.

Ten or more counts support this clonotype. This chain connects TRBV29-1 to TRBJ1-2; D is unclear. The V gene lost 3 bases and the J gene lost 2 bases, with 4 bases spanning the gap. The CDR3 totals 11 residues. Germline lookup yields CDR1 SQVTM and CDR2 ANQGSEA. The CDR3 nucleotides read TGCAGCGTTGACGGAAACTATGGCTACACCTTC. It encodes CSVDGNYGYTF.

This chain joins TRBV12-3 or TRBV12-4 and TRBJ2-6; 7 nucleotides agree with TRBD1. CDR3 length equals 15 residues. V was pared by 8 bases and J by 2 bases, with 6 bases of the junction left unmatched. In DNA, the CDR3 is TGTGCCAGCTGTTATCAGGGGGCTGGGGCCAACGTCCTGACTTTC. Amino acid sequence: CASCYQGAGANVLTF.

This clonotype was counted only a few times. The CDR3 region is CASSRGQYSHNEQFF. The CDR3 DNA reads as TGTGCCAGCAGCCGAGGACAGTACAGCCACAATGAGCAGTTCTTC. This chain joins TRBV7-8 and TRBJ2-1; tentative D call: TRBD1 (6 bases). Per germline, CDR1 SGHVS and CDR2 FQNEAQ. Trimming shortened V by 5 bases and J by 5 bases, and 16 bases separated the two germline ends. The CDR3 contains 15 residues.

As regards this clonotype: A read error is possible here, since a much larger clone lies one base away. The final CDR3 position lacks the conserved phenylalanine or tryptophan, pointing to a likely read error. The V and J genes are TRBV7-9 and TRBJ2-3, with unresolved D. Germline assignment: CDR1 SEHNR and CDR2 FQNEAQ (reference sequence). CDR3 size: 12 residues. V gave up 3 bases and J gave up 6 bases, with 7 bases separating them. CDR3 sequence reads: CASSFHTDTQYY. The CDR3 DNA reads as TGTGCCAGCAGCTTTCATACGGATACGCAGTATTAT.

As to this clonotype: A much larger clone sits a single nucleotide away, making a read error possible. The chain links TRBV4-3 to TRBJ2-3, with 7 bases that match TRBD1. The V and J ends lost 1 base and 4 bases, in that order; junction bases with no gene match: 11. Germline values: CDR1 LGHNA, CDR2 YSLEER. The length of the CDR3 is 17 residues. CDR3: CASSQARLRQGSDTQYF. The DNA of the CDR3 is TGCGCCAGCAGCCAAGCTCGCTTGAGACAGGGTTCAGATACGCAGTATTTT.

In its sample, this clonotype was seen once. V is TRBV12-3 or TRBV12-4 and J is TRBJ2-3, with 10 positions matching TRBD2. This CDR3 comprises 16 residues. V lost 3 bases, J lost 10 bases, and 13 bases stayed unmatched. The CDR3 loop reads CASSFSSGGGRDPQYF. CDR3 coding DNA: TGTGCCAGCAGTTTTTCTAGCGGGGGAGGGAGGGATCCGCAGTATTTT.

The sample holds many counts of this clonotype. The J gene is TRBJ1-1, the V gene TRBV28, with D possibly TRBD1 on 5 matching bases. Trimming pared 3 bases from V and 1 base from J, leaving 12 bases between. This CDR3 region has 15 residues. Germline CDR1 is MDHEN and CDR2 is SYDVKM. The CDR3 DNA sequence: TGTGCCAGCAGTTTCTGGGGGGATCGGAACACTGAAGCTTTCTTT. It specifies CASSFWGDRNTEAFF.

The table lists this clonotype with a few counts. This sequence joins TRBV7-6 and TRBJ1-1, with no clear D. CDR1 is SGHVS and CDR2 is FNYEAQ in the germline V gene. V gave up 6 bases and J gave up 8 bases, with 10 bases separating them. This CDR3 is built from 11 residues. Here the CDR3 DNA reads TGTGCCAGCAGGTCCGGGATAGAAGCTTTCTTT. This codes for CASRSGIEAFF.

Concerning this clonotype: An end of the junction differs from the germline gene, which may be a read error. The V and J genes are TRBV27 and TRBJ2-3; no clear D gene. CDR1 is MNHEY and CDR2 is SMNVEV in the germline V gene (reference sequence). The CDR3 has 16 amino acids. In nucleotides, the CDR3 is TGTGCCAGCAGTTTTCTTGGTGTCACTGACACAGCTACGCAGTATTTT. It specifies CASSFLGVTDTATQYF.

This clonotype was picked up a small number of times. V usage is TRBV20-1 and J usage is TRBJ2-3; the match to TRBD2 covers 11 bases. The V segment lost 5 bases and the J segment 2 bases; nucleotides outside the gene matches: 6. This CDR3 is built from 15 residues. The germline V gene encodes CDR1 DFQATT and CDR2 SNEGSKA (reference sequence). The CDR3 here is CSAQTSGGHTDTQYF. In DNA, the CDR3 is TGCAGTGCTCAAACTAGCGGGGGACACACAGATACGCAGTATTTT.

This clonotype has more than one count but fewer than ten. The CDR3 nucleotides are TGTGCCAGCAGCTTAGTTGCGAACACTGAAGCTTTCTTT. Its translation: CASSLVANTEAFF. The gene calls are TRBV7-9 and TRBJ1-1; D not resolved. Germline-derived CDR1 and CDR2 are SEHNR and FQNEAQ (reference sequence). V lost 1 base and J 1 base, leaving 4 bases between the germline ends. The CDR3 has 13 residues.

The chain uses TRBV4-3 and TRBJ2-3, with no clear D. Germline V gene lookup returns CDR1 LGHNA and CDR2 YSLEER. The CDR3 sequence is 17 residues long. V gave up 0 bases and J gave up 2 bases, with 15 bases separating them. DNA for the CDR3: TGCGCCAGCAGCCAAGAAAGGGCCTTATTCCCCACAGATACGCAGTATTTT. Its protein is CASSQERALFPTDTQYF.

This clonotype appeared a single time. This chain joins TRBV19 and TRBJ2-7; 7 bases fit TRBD1. Germline assignment: CDR1 LNHDA and CDR2 SQIVND (reference sequence). Trimming took 3 bases from V and 5 from J; bases not matched to a gene: 13. The CDR3 sequence is 16 residues long. The CDR3 here is CASSIGGRGWRNEQYF. The DNA of the CDR3 is TGTGCCAGTAGTATTGGTGGCAGGGGGTGGCGGAACGAGCAGTACTTC.

This chain connects TRBV12-3 or TRBV12-4 to TRBJ2-4; weak D call: TRBD1 (6 bases). V was shortened by 5 bases and J by 0 bases, with 26 bases between the two germline ends. This CDR3 spans 20 amino acids. CDR3 nucleotide sequence: TGTGCCAGCAGTACATTACGAGAGGTTGCAGGGGAAGTAGCCAAAAACATTCAGTACTTC. Translation gives CASSTLREVAGEVAKNIQYF.

This chain links TRBV30 with TRBJ2-3; D is unresolved. This CDR3 is built from 13 residues. Germline values: CDR1 GTSNPN, CDR2 SVGIG (reference sequence). Trimming shortened V by 3 bases and J by 14 bases, and 21 bases separated the two germline ends. CDR3: CAWRARRPAPPYF. The CDR3, as DNA: TGTGCCTGGAGGGCCCGACGCCCCGCTCCGCCGTATTTT.

Notes on this clonotype: This may be a read error: a much more frequent sequence differs by one nucleotide. The chain employs TRBV20-1 and TRBJ2-7; weak D call: TRBD1 (5 bases). The CDR3 contains 13 residues. The V gene's germline CDR1 is DFQATT and CDR2 SNEGSKA (reference sequence). V lost 3 bases, J lost 3 bases, and 12 bases lay in between. CDR3 sequence: CSARGPRVYEQYF. As DNA, the CDR3 is TGCAGTGCTAGGGGCCCCAGGGTCTACGAGCAGTACTTC.

This chain uses TRBV9 with TRBJ1-1; D remains unclear. CDR1 SGDLS and CDR2 YYNGEE come from the germline V gene. The CDR3 is 14 residues long. Trimming removed 0 bases at V and 5 bases at J, with 11 bases between. This CDR3 is CASSVDGVGTEAFF. CDR3 sequence (DNA): TGTGCCAGCAGCGTAGACGGGGTTGGGACTGAAGCTTTCTTT.